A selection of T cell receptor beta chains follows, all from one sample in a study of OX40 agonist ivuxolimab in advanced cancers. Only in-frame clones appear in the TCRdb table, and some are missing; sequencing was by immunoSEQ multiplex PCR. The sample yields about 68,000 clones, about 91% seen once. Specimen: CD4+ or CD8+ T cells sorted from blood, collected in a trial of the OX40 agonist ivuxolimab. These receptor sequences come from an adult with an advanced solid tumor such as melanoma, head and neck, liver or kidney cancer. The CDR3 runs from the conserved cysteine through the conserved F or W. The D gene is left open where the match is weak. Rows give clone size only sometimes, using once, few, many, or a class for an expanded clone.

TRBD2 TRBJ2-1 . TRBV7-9 CASSPRKLAGDIGEQFF TGTGCCAGCAGCCCGCGGAAACTAGCGGGAGATATTGGTGAGCAGTTCTTC
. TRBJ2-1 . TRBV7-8 CASSLSRYPYNEQFF TGTGCCAGCAGCTTAAGCCGATACCCCTACAATGAGCAGTTCTTC
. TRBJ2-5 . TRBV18 CASSPTARDGETQYF TGTGCCAGCTCACCCACCGCCAGGGACGGAGAGACCCAGTACTTC
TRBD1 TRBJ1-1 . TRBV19 CASSIDRGYTEAFF TGTGCCAGTAGTATCGACAGGGGTTACACTGAAGCTTTCTTT
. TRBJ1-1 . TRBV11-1 CASSSKRYEAFF TGTGCCAGCAGCTCAAAGAGATATGAAGCTTTCTTT
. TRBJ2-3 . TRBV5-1 CASSLGRSTDTQYF TGCGCCAGCAGCTTGGGGAGGAGCACAGATACGCAGTATTTT
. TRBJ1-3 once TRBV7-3 CASSTGLGNTIYF TGTGCCAGCAGCACCGGACTTGGAAACACCATATATTTT
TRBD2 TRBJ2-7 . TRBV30 CAWNPSGRASYEQYF TGTGCCTGGAACCCCAGCGGGAGGGCTTCCTACGAGCAGTACTTC
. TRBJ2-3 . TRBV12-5 CASGLELGSGTDTQYF TGTGCTAGTGGTTTGGAACTCGGGTCAGGCACAGATACGCAGTATTTT
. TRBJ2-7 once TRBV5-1 CASSLEGGFLKQYF TGCGCCAGCAGCTTGGAGGGGGGCTTTTTGAAGCAGTACTTC
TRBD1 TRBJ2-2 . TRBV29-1 CSARDRGPNTGELFF TGCAGCGCCCGGGACAGGGGGCCGAACACCGGGGAGCTGTTTTTT
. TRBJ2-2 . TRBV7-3 CASSLGAGELFF TGTGCCAGCAGCTTAGGGGCCGGGGAGCTGTTTTTT
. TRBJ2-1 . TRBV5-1 CASSLGYFRLDNEQFF TGCGCCAGCAGCTTGGGGTATTTTAGGCTAGACAATGAGCAGTTCTTC
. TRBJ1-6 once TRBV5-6 CASSLEGPRYNSPLHF TGTGCCAGCAGCTTAGAGGGCCCACGCTATAATTCACCCCTCCACTTT
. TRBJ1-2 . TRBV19 CASTRGISNGYTF TGTGCCAGTACGCGGGGTATTTCTAATGGCTACACCTTC
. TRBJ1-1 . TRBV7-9 CASSGVAGMNTEAFF TGTGCCAGCAGCGGGGTTGCAGGCATGAACACTGAAGCTTTCTTT
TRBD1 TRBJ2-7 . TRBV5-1 CASSKGQGNGAYEQYF TGCGCCAGCAGCAAAGGACAGGGTAACGGGGCCTACGAGCAGTACTTC
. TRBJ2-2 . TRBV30 CAWKDANTGELFF TGTGCCTGGAAGGATGCGAACACCGGGGAGCTGTTTTTT
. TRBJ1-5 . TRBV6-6 CASSLVGTNQPQHF TGTGCCAGCAGCTTGGTGGGGACTAATCAGCCCCAGCATTTT
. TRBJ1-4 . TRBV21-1 CASSKVDRATTNEKLFF TGTGCCAGCAGCAAAGTAGACAGGGCTACAACTAATGAAAAACTGTTTTTT
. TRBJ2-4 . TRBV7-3 CASSLNGGAKNIQYF TGTGCCAGCAGCTTAAATGGAGGAGCCAAAAACATTCAGTACTTC
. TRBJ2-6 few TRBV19 CASSIGVAGANVLTF TGTGCCAGTAGTATTGGGGTCGCTGGGGCCAACGTCCTGACTTTC
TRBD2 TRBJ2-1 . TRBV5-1 CASTLRGLAGGPNNEQFF TGCGCCAGCACCTTACGGGGACTAGCGGGAGGGCCAAACAATGAGCAGTTCTTC
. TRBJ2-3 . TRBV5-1 CASSLRSTDTQYF TGCGCCAGCAGCTTGAGGAGCACAGATACGCAGTATTTT
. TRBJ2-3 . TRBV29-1 CSVVKNTQYF TGCAGCGTTGTCAAAAATACGCAGTATTTT
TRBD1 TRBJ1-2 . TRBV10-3 CAISDPVGQGARGYTF TGTGCCATCAGTGATCCTGTCGGTCAGGGGGCGCGAGGCTACACCTTC